The clone carrying this T cell receptor (beta chain) was picked up a small number of times. This entry belongs to a study of T cells in Graves' hyperthyroidism and ophthalmopathy. It was RNA transcripts that yielded the amplified TCR beta CDR3 regions. A set of HTBI primers served as the primers for a first-round RT-PCR of the TCR CDR3. One entry per CDR3 protein results from TCRdb running MiXCR on the multiplex PCR reads. The data hold about 740,000 distinct CDR3 sequences, with 12% to 15% observed a single time. The CDR3 sequence is 16 residues long. V lost 7 bases and J lost 7, with 25 bases in between.

The specimen was blood. The J gene is TRBJ1-2, the V gene TRBV12-3 or TRBV12-4; TRBD1 is a possible D gene (5 bases). The receptor was derived from a young woman with Graves' hyperthyroidism. The CDR3 sequence: CASTLRGGRADGGYTF. The CDR3 coding sequence is TGTGCCAGCACCTTGAGGGGAGGGCGAGCGGACGGTGGCTACACCTTC.